What follows are 14 T cell receptor beta chains derived from one specimen sequenced in a study of patients and donors after allogeneic stem cell transplantation. TCRdb used MiXCR to reprocess the RT-PCR reads, holding one entry per CDR3 protein. The table lists more than 850,000 distinct CDR3 sequences, around 17% of them singletons. The sample consisted of blood, either unsorted or a sorted T cell fraction (not recorded which). These receptors all stem from a human donor who was either an allogeneic HSCT recipient or a stem cell or donor lymphocyte infusion donor (not recorded which). It is not recorded whose cells these are; they may come from a transplant donor.

On this clonotype: Its ends do not fully match the called genes, so a read error is possible. The V and J genes are TRBV6-1 and TRBJ1-2; no reliable D call. The CDR3 is 13 residues long. CDR1 and CDR2 (germline): MNHNS, SASEGT. The CDR3, as DNA: TGCCTCAGTGGGGAAGGAATCGGTTATGGCTACACCTTC. Residues: CLSGEGIGYGYTF.

The chain employs TRBV6-1 and TRBJ2-2; 11 nucleotides line up with TRBD2. Germline lookup yields CDR1 MNHNS and CDR2 SASEGT. The CDR3 extends over 17 amino acids. Trimming took 7 bases from V and 1 from J; bases not matched to a gene: 8. CDR3 in DNA: TGTGCCAGCACCTTCCTGGGACTAGCGGTGAACACCGGGGAGCTGTTTTTT. Translation gives CASTFLGLAVNTGELFF.

The rearrangement joins TRBV7-3 to TRBJ1-1; TRBD1 matches at 9 bases. J lost 8 bases, V lost 3 bases, and 10 bases had no gene match. The CDR3 runs to 15 residues. CDR1 is SGHTA, CDR2 FQGTGA, per germline. The CDR3, as DNA: TGTGCCAGCAGCTTCGGGGACAGGGATCCAGAAGAAGCTTTCTTT. Protein: CASSFGDRDPEEAFF.

This chain uses TRBV11-2 with TRBJ2-1; 7 bases map to TRBD1. This CDR3 region has 13 residues. Germline-derived CDR1 and CDR2 are SGHAT and FQNNGV. Trimming took 5 bases from V and 7 from J; bases not matched to a gene: 5. In DNA form, the CDR3 reads TGTGCCAGCAGCCGGGACAGACATAATGAGCAGTTCTTC. Its protein is CASSRDRHNEQFF.

This clonotype was recorded a few times. The gene calls are TRBV24-1 and TRBJ1-1; D is undetermined. This CDR3 is built from 15 residues. The germline CDR1 and CDR2 sequences are KGHDR and SFDVKD. The germline V and J ends were trimmed by 3 bases and 4 bases, with 14 bases remaining between them. The CDR3 sequence is CATSDREGLGTEAFF. As DNA, the CDR3 is TGTGCCACCAGTGATAGGGAAGGTCTTGGCACTGAAGCTTTCTTT.

This clonotype was found a few times. The V and J genes are TRBV20-1 and TRBJ1-2; TRBD1 is a possible D gene (5 bases). The CDR3 runs to 14 residues. Deletions cut 6 bases from V and 12 bases from J, with 26 bases between. Germline V lookup: CDR1 DFQATT, CDR2 SNEGSKA (reference sequence). This CDR3 reads CSALGRGSSKVHTF. Written as DNA, the CDR3 is TGCAGTGCCTTGGGCCGGGGCAGCTCTAAAGTCCACACCTTC.

The chain combines TRBV15 with TRBJ2-2; 8 nucleotides align to TRBD2. Losses at the gene ends were 9 bases for V and 0 bases for J; bases not matched to a gene: 12. This CDR3 is 17 amino acids long. Germline V gene data show CDR1 as LNHNV and CDR2 as YYDKDF (reference sequence). The CDR3 reads CATIAGGEASNTGELFF. As DNA, the CDR3 is TGTGCCACAATCGCGGGAGGAGAGGCCTCGAACACCGGGGAGCTGTTTTTT.

This clonotype was picked up a small number of times. The chain couples TRBV9 to TRBJ2-1; a weak D match, TRBD2 (6 bases). The germline V and J ends were trimmed by 0 bases and 2 bases, with 12 bases remaining between them. This CDR3 comprises 16 residues. Germline V gene data show CDR1 as SGDLS and CDR2 as YYNGEE. CDR3 sequence: CASSVAPRGTYNEQFF. The CDR3 DNA reads as TGTGCCAGCAGCGTAGCTCCCCGCGGGACCTACAATGAGCAGTTCTTC.

The chain joins TRBV9 to TRBJ2-7; 9 bases are a match to TRBD2. Trimming took 2 bases from V and 3 from J; bases not matched to a gene: 3. Germline CDR1 is SGDLS and CDR2 is YYNGEE. This CDR3 contains 14 residues. CDR3 loop: CASSVGLALYEQYF. CDR3 sequence (DNA): TGTGCCAGCAGCGTGGGACTAGCACTCTACGAGCAGTACTTC.

This chain links TRBV12-3 or TRBV12-4 with TRBJ2-7, with a possible D match to TRBD1 (6 bases). V lost 4 bases and J lost 2, with 12 bases in between. This CDR3 has 14 amino acids. The CDR3 coding sequence is TGTGCCAGCAGTTCTGGAGACAGGCCCTACGAGCAGTACTTC. Residues: CASSSGDRPYEQYF.

This clonotype was found a few times. The V call is TRBV5-1, the J call TRBJ1-3, with D unclear. The V gene lost 4 bases and the J gene lost 0 bases, with 11 bases spanning the gap. The CDR3 sequence is 15 residues long. Per the germline V gene, CDR1 is SGHRS and CDR2 is YFSETQ. The CDR3 DNA reads TGCGCCAGCAGCCCCAGTACCGTCTCTGGAAACACCATATATTTT. This translates into CASSPSTVSGNTIYF.

This clonotype was seen only a few times. CDR3: CASSLAGLAEYTGELFF. CDR3 bases: TGTGCCAGCAGCTTAGCAGGGCTAGCGGAATACACCGGGGAGCTGTTTTTT. V and J are TRBV7-9 and TRBJ2-2; 7 positions match TRBD2. The CDR3 runs to 17 residues. The ends lost 0 bases at V and 3 bases at J; junction bases unmatched: 7. In germline, CDR1 is SEHNR, CDR2 FQNEAQ (reference sequence).

This clonotype was observed at least ten times. The CDR3 region is CASSVGQLNTEAFF. Here the CDR3 DNA reads TGTGCCAGCAGCGTAGGACAGCTTAACACTGAAGCTTTCTTT. The chain joins TRBV9 to TRBJ1-1; D is possibly TRBD1 (5 bases). Looked up from germline, CDR1 is SGDLS and CDR2 is YYNGEE. V lost 0 bases and J lost 2, with 8 bases in between. The CDR3 is made up of 14 amino acids.

This chain joins TRBV6-5 and TRBJ2-1, with 7 positions matching TRBD2. The V gene end was trimmed by 2 bases and the J gene end by 2 bases; junction bases not matched to a gene: 3. This CDR3 comprises 15 residues. Per germline, CDR1 MNHEY and CDR2 SVGAGI. The CDR3 region is CASSYVAGAYNEQFF. The CDR3 region has the DNA TGTGCCAGCAGTTACGTAGCGGGTGCCTACAATGAGCAGTTCTTC.